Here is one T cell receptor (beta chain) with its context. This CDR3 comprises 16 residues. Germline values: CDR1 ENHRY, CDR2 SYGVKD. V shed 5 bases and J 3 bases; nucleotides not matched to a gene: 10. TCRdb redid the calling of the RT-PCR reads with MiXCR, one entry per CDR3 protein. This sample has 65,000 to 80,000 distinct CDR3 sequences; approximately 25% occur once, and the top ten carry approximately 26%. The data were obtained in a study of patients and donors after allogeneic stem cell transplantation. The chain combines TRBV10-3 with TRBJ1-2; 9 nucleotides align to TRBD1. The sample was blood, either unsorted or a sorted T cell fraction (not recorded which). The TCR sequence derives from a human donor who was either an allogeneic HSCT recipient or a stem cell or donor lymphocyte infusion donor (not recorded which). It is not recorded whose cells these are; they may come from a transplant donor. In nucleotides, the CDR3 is TGTGCCATCAGTAAAGCCGGGACAGGGATAGACTATGGCTACACCTTC. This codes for CAISKAGTGIDYGYTF.